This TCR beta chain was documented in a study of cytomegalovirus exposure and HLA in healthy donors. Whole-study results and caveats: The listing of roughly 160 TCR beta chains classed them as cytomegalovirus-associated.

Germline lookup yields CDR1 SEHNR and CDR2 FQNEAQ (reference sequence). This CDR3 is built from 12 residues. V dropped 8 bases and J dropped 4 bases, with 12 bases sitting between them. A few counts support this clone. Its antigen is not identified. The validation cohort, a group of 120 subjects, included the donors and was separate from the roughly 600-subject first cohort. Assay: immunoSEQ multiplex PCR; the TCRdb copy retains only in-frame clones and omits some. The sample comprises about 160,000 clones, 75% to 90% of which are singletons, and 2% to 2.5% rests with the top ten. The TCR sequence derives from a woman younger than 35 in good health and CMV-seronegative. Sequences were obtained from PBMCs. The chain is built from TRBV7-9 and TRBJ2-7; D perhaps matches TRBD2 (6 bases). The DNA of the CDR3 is TGTGCCAGCTCCCTAGGGAGGTACGAGCAGTACTTC. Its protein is CASSLGRYEQYF.